This is a list of T cell receptor beta chains from one sample in a study of cytomegalovirus exposure and HLA in healthy donors. Repertoires were generated with immunoSEQ multiplex PCR, while TCRdb's copy carries only in-frame clones and drops some. The sample lists roughly 20,000 clones, more than 80% occurring once. Sequencing was carried out using PBMCs. These receptor sequences come from a human donor in good health. The CDR3 runs from the conserved cysteine through the conserved F or W. The order of the fields is V gene, clone size, D gene, J gene, CDR3 protein, CDR3 DNA. D genes are given only for firm matches. Not every row has a clone size; where given, it reads once, few, many or a size class.

V: TRBV4-1
size: -
D: -
J: TRBJ2-4
CDR3: CASSHQGGENIQYF
DNA: TGCGCCAGCAGCCACCAGGGTGGGGAAAACATTCAGTACTTC

V: TRBV19
size: -
D: TRBD1
J: TRBJ2-5
CDR3: CASSHDRGETQYF
DNA: TGTGCCAGTAGTCATGACAGGGGCGAGACCCAGTACTTC

V: TRBV5-1
size: -
D: -
J: TRBJ2-1
CDR3: CASSLRAGDFGYNEQFF
DNA: TGCGCCAGCAGCTTGAGGGCAGGGGATTTCGGCTACAATGAGCAGTTCTTC

V: TRBV4-1
size: -
D: -
J: TRBJ2-1
CDR3: CASSPGGGRSYNEQFF
DNA: TGCGCCAGCAGCCCTGGGGGCGGCAGGAGTTACAATGAGCAGTTCTTC

V: TRBV4-1
size: -
D: TRBD2
J: TRBJ2-1
CDR3: CASSQDRVAGGYNEQFF
DNA: TGCGCCAGCAGCCAAGATAGAGTAGCGGGGGGATACAATGAGCAGTTCTTC

V: TRBV4-1
size: -
D: -
J: TRBJ1-2
CDR3: CASSPLHSGTDYGYTF
DNA: TGCGCCAGCAGCCCCCTCCATTCAGGGACTGACTATGGCTACACCTTC

V: TRBV9
size: -
D: -
J: TRBJ1-3
CDR3: CASTRRDGNTIYF
DNA: TGTGCCAGCACGCGGAGGGACGGAAACACCATATATTTT

V: TRBV2
size: -
D: TRBD1
J: TRBJ1-2
CDR3: CASSGQGAEGYTF
DNA: TGTGCCAGCAGTGGACAGGGGGCTGAAGGCTACACCTTC

V: TRBV7-9
size: -
D: -
J: TRBJ2-1
CDR3: CASSLGTVNEQFF
DNA: TGTGCCAGCAGCCTCGGGACTGTCAATGAGCAGTTCTTC

V: TRBV9
size: -
D: -
J: TRBJ1-6
CDR3: CASSPSGGGSGSPLHF
DNA: TGTGCCAGCAGCCCATCAGGCGGAGGGTCTGGGTCACCCCTCCACTTT

V: TRBV5-1
size: -
D: TRBD1
J: TRBJ2-1
CDR3: CASRLQGGSYNEQFF
DNA: TGCGCCAGCAGACTACAGGGGGGCTCCTACAATGAGCAGTTCTTC

V: TRBV7-9
size: few
D: TRBD1
J: TRBJ1-2
CDR3: CASSQDGTDFYGYTF
DNA: TGCGCCAGCAGCCAAGATGGGACAGACTTCTATGGCTACACCTTC

V: TRBV7-6
size: once
D: TRBD1
J: TRBJ1-2
CDR3: CASSVRDSGAHGYTF
DNA: TGTGCCAGCAGCGTCCGGGACAGTGGGGCCCATGGCTACACCTTC

V: TRBV18
size: -
D: TRBD1
J: TRBJ2-7
CDR3: CASSYGQGAEQYF
DNA: TGTGCCAGCTCGTATGGACAGGGGGCGGAACAGTACTTC

V: TRBV6-5
size: -
D: TRBD1
J: TRBJ1-1
CDR3: CASSYGQGAHEAFF
DNA: TGTGCCAGCAGTTACGGCCAGGGGGCTCATGAAGCTTTCTTT

V: TRBV29-1
size: -
D: -
J: TRBJ1-2
CDR3: CSVEASHDGYTF
DNA: TGCAGCGTTGAAGCGTCACATGATGGCTACACCTTC

V: TRBV6-5
size: few
D: TRBD2
J: TRBJ2-7
CDR3: CASSSGGGTYEQYF
DNA: TGTGCCAGCAGTTCGGGGGGGGGTACCTACGAGCAGTACTTC

V: TRBV5-6
size: -
D: -
J: TRBJ2-2
CDR3: CASSPRDMRTGELFF
DNA: TGTGCCAGCAGCCCCCGGGACATGCGGACCGGGGAGCTGTTTTTT

V: TRBV7-7
size: -
D: TRBD1
J: TRBJ1-1
CDR3: CASSLGTGDTEAFF
DNA: TGTGCCAGCAGCTTAGGCACAGGGGACACTGAAGCTTTCTTT

V: TRBV7-6
size: -
D: TRBD2
J: TRBJ2-7
CDR3: CASSLAGLAGGGEQYF
DNA: TGTGCCAGCAGCTTAGCGGGACTAGCGGGGGGCGGCGAGCAGTACTTC

V: TRBV9
size: -
D: -
J: TRBJ2-3
CDR3: CASSVTAEGALPTRTDTQYF
DNA: TGTGCCAGCAGCGTAACGGCGGAAGGGGCACTCCCAACTCGCACAGATACGCAGTATTTT

V: TRBV7-2
size: -
D: TRBD1
J: TRBJ2-4
CDR3: CASSLRRQGPNIQYF
DNA: TGTGCCAGCAGCTTGAGAAGACAGGGGCCCAACATTCAGTACTTC

V: TRBV5-4
size: -
D: TRBD2
J: TRBJ2-2
CDR3: CASSLTSGSLATGELFF
DNA: TGTGCCAGCAGCTTGACTAGCGGGAGTTTGGCCACCGGGGAGCTGTTTTTT

V: TRBV30
size: few
D: -
J: TRBJ2-7
CDR3: CACWGDSPYEQYF
DNA: TGTGCCTGTTGGGGGGACAGTCCCTACGAGCAGTACTTC

V: TRBV4-2
size: -
D: -
J: TRBJ2-6
CDR3: CASSQDLPGANVLTF
DNA: TGTGCCAGCAGCCAAGATCTCCCCGGGGCCAACGTCCTGACTTTC

V: TRBV4-1
size: few
D: TRBD1
J: TRBJ1-2
CDR3: CASSHVIRDRGRDGYTF
DNA: TGCGCCAGCAGCCACGTTATCCGGGACAGGGGGCGCGATGGCTACACCTTC

V: TRBV7-8
size: -
D: TRBD1
J: TRBJ1-4
CDR3: CASSPTETGEKLFF
DNA: TGTGCCAGCAGCCCTACCGAGACAGGGGAAAAACTGTTTTTT

V: TRBV5-1
size: -
D: -
J: TRBJ2-3
CDR3: CASSLAGRGPSTDTQYF
DNA: TGCGCCAGCAGCTTGGCCGGGCGGGGTCCTAGCACAGATACGCAGTATTTT

V: TRBV7-2
size: -
D: TRBD2
J: TRBJ2-5
CDR3: CASSPFSGGAETQYF
DNA: TGTGCCAGCAGTCCCTTCTCCGGGGGGGCAGAGACCCAGTACTTC

V: TRBV19
size: -
D: TRBD1
J: TRBJ1-4
CDR3: CASSTLPGGGGEKLFF
DNA: TGTGCCAGTAGTACCCTCCCAGGGGGCGGAGGTGAAAAACTGTTTTTT

V: TRBV27
size: -
D: TRBD1
J: TRBJ2-7
CDR3: CASRDRGEYEQYF
DNA: TGTGCCAGCAGGGACAGGGGCGAATACGAGCAGTACTTC

V: TRBV6-4
size: -
D: -
J: TRBJ2-3
CDR3: CASSEGSSSTDTQYF
DNA: TGTGCCAGCAGTGAGGGGAGTTCTAGCACAGATACGCAGTATTTT

V: TRBV5-1
size: -
D: TRBD1
J: TRBJ1-3
CDR3: CASSPILTGGMGNTIYF
DNA: TGCGCCAGCAGCCCTATACTCACAGGGGGCATGGGAAACACCATATATTTT

V: TRBV19
size: -
D: -
J: TRBJ2-1
CDR3: CASSYYGSAEQFF
DNA: TGTGCCAGTAGTTATTACGGGAGCGCTGAGCAGTTCTTC

V: TRBV28
size: -
D: TRBD1
J: TRBJ1-2
CDR3: CASSSPGQGARSYGYTF
DNA: TGTGCCAGCAGTTCACCGGGACAGGGGGCGCGGAGCTATGGCTACACCTTC

V: TRBV5-6
size: -
D: -
J: TRBJ2-7
CDR3: CASSLARGHEQYF
DNA: TGTGCCAGCAGCTTGGCCAGGGGCCACGAGCAGTACTTC

V: TRBV7-7
size: -
D: -
J: TRBJ2-5
CDR3: CASSSGHSSKTQYF
DNA: TGTGCCAGCAGCTCAGGCCATTCCTCGAAGACCCAGTACTTC

V: TRBV5-8
size: -
D: -
J: TRBJ2-2
CDR3: CASSFSITGELFF
DNA: TGTGCCAGCAGCTTTTCCATCACCGGGGAGCTGTTTTTT